This T cell receptor (beta chain) was captured by sequencing in a study of cytomegalovirus exposure and HLA in healthy donors. Study findings and constraints: An ancestry cluster, one associated with Asian ancestry, reportedly showed fewer N-insertions than the roughly 700-donor mean in a later analysis. CMV antigen specificity of a few CMV-associated chains was confirmed in vitro. As a later analysis showed, a missense DCLRE1C variant was linked to trimming of TCR beta V- and J-genes.

This CDR3 is 13 amino acids long. V shed 5 bases and J 2 bases; nucleotides not matched to a gene: 1. Germline V gene sequence: CDR1 SGHKS, CDR2 YYEKEE (reference sequence). Comment on this clone: Its cognate antigen is unknown.

Vbeta (60) and Jbeta (13) primers were used in the PCR. Source study methods: The count from a later analysis was some 80 million unique TCR beta chains, 9.5 million to 13 million of them shared. Measured with immunoSEQ multiplex PCR; TCRdb has only the in-frame clones, and not every one. V and J calls and clone size are as listed in that table; D and trimming were resolved from the DNA. The table lists 130,000 to 150,000 clones, 73% of them singletons, with 1.5% to 2% in the top ten. The sequencing sample was made of PBMCs. The chain recombines TRBV5-5 with TRBJ2-7; 10 positions match TRBD1. The sequence was collected from a woman aged 18 to 35 in good health and CMV-seronegative. In nucleotides, the CDR3 is TGTGCCAGCAGGGGACAGGGGACCTACGAGCAGTACGTC. This translates into CASRGQGTYEQYV.